Here is one TCR beta chain with its context. Its antigen remains unidentified. Template material for TCR beta VDJ and CDR3 profiling consisted of genomic DNA. TCRdb re-called the reads with MiXCR, one entry per CDR3 protein. Of about 190,000 distinct CDR3 sequences in the sample, roughly half were seen once. Germline CDR1 SGDLS, CDR2 YYNGEE. The CDR3 runs 15 residues. J was trimmed by 6 bases and V by 5 bases; bases with no gene match: 6. This entry is derived from a study of CD8+CD57+ T cells in acquired aplastic anemia. Across the study: Recorded DNA amounts for sorted CD4+ and CD8+ cells had an average of approximately 3 ug. Study-wide results and limits: Patients and controls were found to share twenty-nine CD8+ CDR3 sequences.

This clonotype was sampled from a human donor in good health, serving as a control. Material for sequencing was sorted CD4+, CD8+, or CD8+CD57+ T cells (not recorded which) from PBMCs. The chain recombines TRBV9 with TRBJ1-6, with 9 positions matching TRBD1. CDR3 DNA sequence: TGTGCCAGCAGTCGGGGGACAGGGAGTAATTCACCCCTCCACTTT. Amino acid sequence: CASSRGTGSNSPLHF.